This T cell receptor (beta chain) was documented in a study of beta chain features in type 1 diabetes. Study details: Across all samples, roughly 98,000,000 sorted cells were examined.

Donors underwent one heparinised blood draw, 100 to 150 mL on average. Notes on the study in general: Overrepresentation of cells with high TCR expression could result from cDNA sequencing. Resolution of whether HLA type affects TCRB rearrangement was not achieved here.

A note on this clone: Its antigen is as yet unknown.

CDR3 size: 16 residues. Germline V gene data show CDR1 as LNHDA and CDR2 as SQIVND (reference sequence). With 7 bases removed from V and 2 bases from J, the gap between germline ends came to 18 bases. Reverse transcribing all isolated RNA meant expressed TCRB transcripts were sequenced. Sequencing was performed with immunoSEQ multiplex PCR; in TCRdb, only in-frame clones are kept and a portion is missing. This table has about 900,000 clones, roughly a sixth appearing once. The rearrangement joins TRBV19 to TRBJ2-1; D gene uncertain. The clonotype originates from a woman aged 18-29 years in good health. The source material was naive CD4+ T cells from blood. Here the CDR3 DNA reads TGTGCCAGTACCGATCGCGGTCTTAACCCCTACAATGAGCAGTTCTTC. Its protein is CASTDRGLNPYNEQFF.